These 25 T cell receptor beta chains originate from one sample sequenced in a study of T cell clones after liver transplantation. Here immunoSEQ multiplex PCR was the method, and the copy in TCRdb shows in-frame clones only, minus some. The data contain around 100,000 clones, roughly four fifths of them singletons. Specimen: CD4+ T cells from blood, collected 45 to 50 months after liver transplant. The receptor source for this set is a human patient who received a liver transplant. T cells may partly derive from the graft donor.

The chain has TRBV16 and TRBJ2-5; a weak D match, TRBD1 (8 bases). The V and J ends lost 4 bases and 3 bases respectively, with 18 bases between them. The CDR3 totals 16 residues. Germline assignment: CDR1 KGHSY and CDR2 FQNENV. This CDR3 is CASSLNPTGGEETQYF. The DNA for the CDR3 is TGTGCCAGCAGCCTCAACCCAACAGGGGGGGAAGAGACCCAGTACTTC.

In this sample, this clone turned up a few times. This chain joins TRBV6-1 and TRBJ1-1; D remains unclear. Deletions cut 10 bases from V and 0 bases from J, with 12 bases between. The CDR3 totals 13 residues. Looked up from germline, CDR1 is MNHNS and CDR2 is SASEGT. CDR3 loop: CATSAGVNTEAFF. The CDR3 DNA is TGTGCCACCTCGGCAGGAGTGAACACTGAAGCTTTCTTT.

The chain employs TRBV7-2 and TRBJ1-3; D is undetermined. Germline-derived CDR1 and CDR2 are SGHTA and FQGNSA. V was pared by 1 base and J by 0 bases, with 13 bases between. This CDR3 contains 17 residues. The CDR3 DNA is TGTGCCAGCAGCTTAGAATGGGGTTCCTTCTCTGGAAACACCATATATTTT. It codes for CASSLEWGSFSGNTIYF. The whole variable domain, filled in from reference TRBV7-2 and TRBJ1-3, reads GAGVSQSPSNKVTEKGKDVELRCDPISGHTALYWYRQSLGQGLEFLIYFQGNSAPDKSGLPSDRFSAERTGGSVSTLTIQRTQQEDSAVYLCASSLEWGSFSGNTIYFGEGSWLTVV.

The chain recombines TRBV19 with TRBJ1-1; TRBD1 is a possible D gene (5 bases). Germline V gene sequence: CDR1 LNHDA, CDR2 SQIVND (reference sequence). The CDR3 extends over 14 amino acids. Between the trimmed V and J ends, which lost 7 bases and 4 bases, there was a span of 16 bases. CDR3 residues: CASTPSTDSTEAFF. CDR3 nucleotide sequence: TGTGCCAGTACCCCCTCGACAGATAGCACTGAAGCTTTCTTT.

The chain couples TRBV19 to TRBJ2-3; D uncertain. In germline, CDR1 is LNHDA, CDR2 SQIVND (reference sequence). The CDR3 is made up of 13 amino acids. Trimming pared 2 bases from V and 3 bases from J, leaving 6 bases between. Here the CDR3 reads CASSIRFTDTQYF. CDR3 DNA: TGTGCCAGTAGTATACGTTTTACAGATACGCAGTATTTT.

This clone has at least ten counts. This CDR3 is also generated by other DNA sequences in the sample. The CDR3 reads CASSIDVGTGDVLTF. The CDR3 nucleotides are TGTGCCAGTAGTATAGACGTCGGGACAGGGGATGTATTAACCTTC. The chain carries TRBV19 and TRBJ1-2, with TRBD1 matching 10 bases. Per germline, CDR1 LNHDA and CDR2 SQIVND (reference sequence). This CDR3 spans 15 amino acids. After removal of 0 bases from V and 14 bases from J, the junction contained 12 bases not matched to a gene.

V and J are TRBV7-9 and TRBJ1-6, with 8 bases identical to TRBD1. This CDR3 spans 14 amino acids. CDR1 is SEHNR and CDR2 is FQNEAQ in the germline V gene (reference sequence). Losses at the gene ends were 4 bases for V and 8 bases for J; bases not matched to a gene: 4. CDR3 DNA sequence: TGTGCCAGCAGCTCCCGACAGGGGTATTCACCCCTCCACTTT. It yields the protein CASSSRQGYSPLHF.

The V gene is TRBV6-1, the J gene TRBJ2-3, with a tentative D call TRBD1 (6 bases). The germline gives CDR1 MNHNS, CDR2 SASEGT. Trimming cost V 7 bases and J 2 bases, with 10 bases left between them. The CDR3 length is 13 residues. The CDR3 DNA follows: TGTGCCAGCAAGGGGACATTCACAGATACGCAGTATTTT. This codes for CASKGTFTDTQYF.

This chain connects TRBV9 to TRBJ1-2, with D possibly TRBD1 on 5 matching bases. The germline V gene encodes CDR1 SGDLS and CDR2 YYNGEE. Trimming took off 3 bases at V and 7 bases at J, with 7 bases between the two ends. The CDR3 contains 11 residues. The CDR3 region has the DNA TGTGCCAGCAGCGCCGGGGGTGGCTACACCTTC. This sequence encodes CASSAGGGYTF.

This chain joins TRBV4-3 and TRBJ2-1; D may be TRBD2 (6 bases). Trimming removed 0 bases from V and 10 bases from J, with 16 bases in between. This CDR3 is built from 15 residues. Germline V gives CDR1 LGHNA, CDR2 YSLEER. CDR3 residues: CASSQDQRVSGEQFF. As DNA, the CDR3 is TGCGCCAGCAGCCAAGATCAGCGGGTGTCCGGGGAGCAGTTCTTC.

This chain joins TRBV18 and TRBJ2-7; D is uncertain. CDR1 KGHSH and CDR2 LQKENI come from the germline V gene. With 3 bases removed from V and 3 bases from J, the gap between germline ends came to 12 bases. CDR3 length equals 14 residues. The CDR3 nucleotides are TGTGCCAGCTCACCCGACCTCGGCCTCTACGAGCAGTACTTC. It encodes CASSPDLGLYEQYF.

This chain connects TRBV5-6 to TRBJ1-1; D unresolved. Germline V gene sequence: CDR1 SGHDT, CDR2 YYEEEE. The CDR3 loop spans 13 amino acids. Trimming removed 2 bases at V and 5 bases at J, with 10 bases between. The CDR3 loop reads CASSFGRETEAFF. CDR3 in DNA: TGTGCCAGCAGCTTTGGTAGGGAAACTGAAGCTTTCTTT.

This chain links TRBV10-2 with TRBJ2-2, with D uncertain. The V end lost 7 bases, the J end lost 7 bases, and 10 bases lay between the germline ends. The CDR3 runs to 12 residues. Germline loops: CDR1 WSHSY, CDR2 SAAADI. The CDR3 protein is CASKSIDGELFF. The DNA of the CDR3 is TGCGCCAGCAAGTCTATCGACGGGGAGCTGTTTTTT.

The chain combines TRBV19 with TRBJ1-1, with a tentative D call TRBD1 (5 bases). CDR3 size: 16 residues. Looked up from germline, CDR1 is LNHDA and CDR2 is SQIVND (reference sequence). Deletions cut 6 bases from V and 5 bases from J, with 22 bases between. CDR3 sequence (DNA): TGTGCCAGTAGCCTGAACGCCGGGACCCTGGGGACTGAAGCTTTCTTT. Translating it yields CASSLNAGTLGTEAFF.

This clone was recorded once. The chain couples TRBV7-6 to TRBJ1-5; tentative D call: TRBD1 (5 bases). Trimming shortened V by 5 bases and J by 0 bases, and 11 bases separated the two germline ends. The germline V gene encodes CDR1 SGHVS and CDR2 FNYEAQ. The CDR3 is made up of 15 amino acids. DNA of the CDR3: TGTGCCAGCAGCGTGGGACGTAATAGCAATCAGCCCCAGCATTTT. Translation: CASSVGRNSNQPQHF.

The chain couples TRBV6-5 to TRBJ1-1; the D gene is possibly TRBD1 (5 bases). V was clipped by 4 bases and J by 3 bases, with 9 bases between them. This CDR3 contains 13 residues. The germline V gene has CDR1 MNHEY and CDR2 SVGAGI. As DNA, the CDR3 is TGTGCCAGCAGTTCGTGGGGGGACACTGAAGCTTTCTTT. This sequence encodes CASSSWGDTEAFF.

This clone occurred a few times. Other nucleotide sequences in the sample specify the same CDR3. The chain links TRBV5-6 to TRBJ2-4, with a possible D match to TRBD1 (6 bases). V was pared by 5 bases and J by 1 base, with 10 bases between. Germline CDR1 is SGHDT and CDR2 is YYEEEE. This CDR3 is 14 amino acids long. This CDR3 reads CASSYDRAKNIQYF. CDR3 in DNA: TGTGCCAGCAGTTATGACAGGGCCAAAAACATTCAGTACTTC.

V and J are TRBV6-1 and TRBJ2-6; 10 bases are shared with TRBD1. Germline CDR1 reads MNHNS; CDR2 reads SASEGT. The CDR3 contains 18 residues. Germline trimming cut 2 bases from V and 1 base from J; bases unmatched to any gene: 5. For the CDR3, the DNA is TGTGCCAGCAGTGAAATCTTGGGACAGGGGTCTGGGGCCAACGTCCTGACTTTC. This gives the protein CASSEILGQGSGANVLTF.

Only one count was recorded for this clone. This sequence joins TRBV10-3 and TRBJ1-4; tentatively, D is TRBD1 (5 bases). V gave up 0 bases and J gave up 2 bases, with 7 bases separating them. Germline V gives CDR1 ENHRY, CDR2 SYGVKD. The CDR3 consists of 15 residues. CDR3 sequence reads: CAISESGGTNEKLFF. The CDR3 DNA reads as TGTGCCATCAGTGAGTCCGGGGGGACTAATGAAAAACTGTTTTTT.

This rearrangement joins TRBV11-2 to TRBJ2-7; D call uncertain. The germline V gene encodes CDR1 SGHAT and CDR2 FQNNGV. The CDR3 runs to 13 residues. Deletions cut 5 bases from V and 0 bases from J, with 8 bases between. The CDR3 coding sequence is TGTGCCAGCAGCCGGACGCCCTCCTACGAGCAGTACTTC. Protein: CASSRTPSYEQYF.

V usage is TRBV5-1 and J usage is TRBJ2-6; unclear D gene. Germline V gene lookup returns CDR1 SGHRS and CDR2 YFSETQ. Trimming left V 1 base short and J 0 bases short, with 11 bases between. This CDR3 is built from 17 residues. The CDR3 is CASSLNGGFSGANVLTF. CDR3 coding DNA: TGCGCCAGCAGCTTGAACGGTGGATTCTCTGGGGCCAACGTCCTGACTTTC.

The J gene is TRBJ1-6, the V gene TRBV10-2; D gene ambiguous. Germline V lookup: CDR1 WSHSY, CDR2 SAAADI. Trimming left V 2 bases short and J 5 bases short, with 7 bases between. CDR3 length: 14 residues. CDR3 DNA sequence: TGCGCCAGCAGTGAGCGGGGAAATAATTCACCCCTCCACTTT. Translating it yields CASSERGNNSPLHF.

The V gene is TRBV6-6, the J gene TRBJ1-1; a possible D gene is TRBD1 (6 bases). Germline V gene sequence: CDR1 MNHNY, CDR2 SVGAGI (reference sequence). The germline V and J ends were trimmed by 4 bases and 1 base, with 10 bases remaining between them. This CDR3 has 14 amino acids. This CDR3 reads CASSSAGANTEAFF. The DNA for the CDR3 is TGTGCCAGCAGTTCGGCAGGGGCGAACACTGAAGCTTTCTTT.

The rearrangement links TRBV6-6 to TRBJ2-1; 9 bases align to TRBD1. The V gene end was trimmed by 0 bases and the J gene end by 7 bases; junction bases not matched to a gene: 7. Germline V CDR1 and CDR2: MNHNY, SVGAGI (reference sequence). The CDR3 has 16 amino acids. The CDR3 sequence is CASSYSDRGQGNEQFF. DNA for the CDR3: TGTGCCAGCAGTTACTCGGACCGGGGACAGGGTAATGAGCAGTTCTTC.

The genes are TRBV29-1 and TRBJ2-7, with a possible D match to TRBD1 (6 bases). CDR3 length equals 13 residues. CDR1 is SQVTM, CDR2 ANQGSEA, per germline. Trimming cost V 4 bases and J 3 bases, with 13 bases left between them. CDR3 DNA sequence: TGCAGCGTTGCAGGGGCCCTGGGCTACGAGCAGTACTTC. Translation: CSVAGALGYEQYF.